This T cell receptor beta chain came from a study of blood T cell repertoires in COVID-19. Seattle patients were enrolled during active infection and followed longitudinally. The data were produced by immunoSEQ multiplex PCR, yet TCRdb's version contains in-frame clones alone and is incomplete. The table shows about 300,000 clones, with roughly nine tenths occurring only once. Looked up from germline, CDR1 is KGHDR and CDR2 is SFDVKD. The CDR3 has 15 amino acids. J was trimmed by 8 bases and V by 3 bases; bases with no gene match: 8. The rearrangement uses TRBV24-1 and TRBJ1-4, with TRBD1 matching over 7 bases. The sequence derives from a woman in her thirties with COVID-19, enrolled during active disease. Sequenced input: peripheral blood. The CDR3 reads CATSDPRQGGEKLFF. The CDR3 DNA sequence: TGTGCCACCAGTGATCCACGACAGGGAGGAGAAAAACTGTTTTTT.